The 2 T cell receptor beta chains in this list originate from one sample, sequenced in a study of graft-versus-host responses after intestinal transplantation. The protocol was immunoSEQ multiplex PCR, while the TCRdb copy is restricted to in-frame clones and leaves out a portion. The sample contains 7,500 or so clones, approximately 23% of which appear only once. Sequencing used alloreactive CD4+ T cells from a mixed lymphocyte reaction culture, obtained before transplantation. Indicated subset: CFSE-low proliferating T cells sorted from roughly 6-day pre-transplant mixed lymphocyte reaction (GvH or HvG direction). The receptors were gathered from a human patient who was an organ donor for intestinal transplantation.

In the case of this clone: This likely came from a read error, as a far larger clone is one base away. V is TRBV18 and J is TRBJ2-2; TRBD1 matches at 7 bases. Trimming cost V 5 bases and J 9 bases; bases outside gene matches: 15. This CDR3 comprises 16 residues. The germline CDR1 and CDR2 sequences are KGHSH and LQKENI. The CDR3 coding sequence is TGTGCCAGCTCAACGCAGACAGGGTCCATAACCAGGGAGCTGTTTTTT. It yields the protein CASSTQTGSITRELFF.

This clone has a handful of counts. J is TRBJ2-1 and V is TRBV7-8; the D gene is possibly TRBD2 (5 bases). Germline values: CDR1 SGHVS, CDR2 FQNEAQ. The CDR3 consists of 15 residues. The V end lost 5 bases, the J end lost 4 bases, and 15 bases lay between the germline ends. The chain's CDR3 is CASSTMGSGYNEQFF. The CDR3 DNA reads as TGTGCCAGCAGCACCATGGGGAGCGGATACAATGAGCAGTTCTTC.